The T cell receptor beta chain described here comes from a study of T cell repertoires in cytomegalovirus infection. Study information: Epitope selection comprised recently identified HLA-C-restricted CMV epitopes and well-studied HLA-B-restricted CMV epitopes. Both a matching HLA type and CMV infection were indicated by public TCR beta signatures. Notes on the study in general: Individuals carrying CMV plus the relevant HLA were identified by cumulative frequency of public TCR beta families.

Each CDR3 protein is one row after TCRdb ran MiXCR on the reads. Of hundreds of thousands of distinct CDR3 sequences in the sample, around 31% were seen once. CDR3 length: 15 amino acids. Germline V lookup: CDR1 SEHNR, CDR2 FQNEAQ (reference sequence). V lost 5 bases, J lost 3 bases, and 14 bases lay in between. In regard to this clonotype: Its antigen remains unidentified.

The TCR was taken from a human donor in good health (CMV status not recorded). Some clones in this sample may be carry-over from other donors' samples. This sample comprised cultured PBMCs, obtained from culture after CMV antigen stimulation. The chain recombines TRBV7-9 with TRBJ1-3, with a possible D match to TRBD1 (5 bases). In nucleotides, the CDR3 is TGTGCCAGCAGCCCGGGACTTCGGGGTGGAAACACCATATATTTT. This sequence encodes CASSPGLRGGNTIYF.